The entry that follows covers one T cell receptor beta chain sequence. Its target is not known. Profiling relied on immunoSEQ multiplex PCR, and the TCRdb table lists in-frame clones only, not all of them. This table has 120,000 or so clones, under 95% appearing once. This sample was included in a study of T cell responses to AZD1222 COVID-19 vaccine. Study at large: Researchers grouped second doses given at about 4 or about 12 weeks into one pool.

Between the trimmed V and J ends, which lost 4 bases and 8 bases, there was a span of 5 bases. The CDR3 has 11 residues. Study-wide results and limits: Recipients of AZD1222 seropositive at baseline numbered only 5 to 7. Of spike-specific TCRs, nearly half reportedly target regions left unmutated in variants. Repertoire sampling happened only post peak T cell response.

This chain links TRBV12-3 or TRBV12-4 with TRBJ1-4; no definite D call. The TCR was taken from an adult in good health. The input for sequencing was peripheral blood, taken on day 0 of AZD1222 vaccination. CDR3 residues: CASSWGEKLFF. The CDR3 coding sequence is TGTGCCAGCAGTTGGGGAGAAAAACTGTTTTTT.